These 21 T cell receptor beta chains were sequenced from one sample in a study of long-term antiretroviral therapy in people with HIV. Run at survey level, the immunoSEQ assay was version v3.0. TCRdb's copy holds only in-frame clones and misses some; the assay was immunoSEQ multiplex PCR. This table holds under 8,500 clones, approximately 83% found once. The input for sequencing was unsorted PBMCs, taken 3.7 years after starting antiretroviral therapy. The receptors shown here come from a woman aged 45-60 years with HIV.

The genes are TRBV19 and TRBJ1-5; 10 bases fit TRBD1. The junction had 5 bases not matched to a gene; V was cut back by 5 bases and J by 4 bases. The CDR3 covers 15 residues. Germline-derived CDR1 and CDR2 are LNHDA and SQIVND (reference sequence). In nucleotides, the CDR3 is TGTGCCAGTAGTCCCCCGGGACAGGGGAATCAGCCCCAGCATTTT. It is translated as CASSPPGQGNQPQHF.

The rearrangement links TRBV4-2 to TRBJ2-7; D not certain. V dropped 1 base and J dropped 3 bases, with 4 bases sitting between them. Germline assignment: CDR1 LGHNA and CDR2 YNFKEQ. The CDR3 is made up of 12 amino acids. CDR3 region: CASSQAGYEQYF. The CDR3 DNA reads as TGTGCCAGCAGCCAAGCGGGCTACGAGCAGTACTTC.

The rearrangement uses TRBV4-3 and TRBJ2-1, with 11 bases fitting TRBD2. Trimming took 0 bases from V and 2 from J; bases not matched to a gene: 6. Germline CDR1 LGHNA, CDR2 YSLEER. The CDR3 runs 18 residues. CDR3 DNA sequence: TGCGCCAGCAGCCAAGATGCCCCGGGACTAGCGGCCTACAATGAGCAGTTCTTC. It specifies CASSQDAPGLAAYNEQFF.

The V gene is TRBV6-6, the J gene TRBJ2-7; TRBD2 aligns across 8 bases. Trimming at V came to 6 bases and at J to 6 bases, leaving 10 bases not matched to a gene. This CDR3 is 14 amino acids long. The germline gives CDR1 MNHNY, CDR2 SVGAGI (reference sequence). As DNA, the CDR3 is TGTGCCAGCAGCCTCGGACTAGCTAAGACCGAGCAGTACTTC. Its protein product is CASSLGLAKTEQYF.

V is TRBV28 and J is TRBJ1-1; 7 bases fit TRBD1. This CDR3 is built from 16 residues. Germline V CDR1 and CDR2: MDHEN, SYDVKM. V lost 4 bases, J lost 6 bases, and 14 bases stayed unmatched. CDR3 residues: CASSSLDVDREAEAFF. CDR3 DNA: TGTGCCAGCAGTTCTCTAGACGTCGACAGGGAGGCTGAAGCTTTCTTT.

V is TRBV4-2 and J is TRBJ1-1; perhaps TRBD1 as D (5 bases). The CDR3 is made up of 13 amino acids. V was trimmed by 5 bases and J by 10 bases, leaving 17 bases between them. Germline V lookup: CDR1 LGHNA, CDR2 YNFKEQ. The CDR3 region is CASSDELTGPAFF. The DNA for the CDR3 is TGTGCCAGCAGCGACGAACTAACAGGCCCAGCTTTCTTT.

This chain uses TRBV10-3 with TRBJ2-1; 8 bases are a match to TRBD2. CDR3 length equals 15 residues. Germline trimming cut 0 bases from V and 10 bases from J; bases unmatched to any gene: 8. CDR1 and CDR2 from the germline V gene are ENHRY and SYGVKD. CDR3 nucleotide sequence: TGTGCCATCAGTGAGTCACTAGCGGCCTGGGAAGAGCAGTTCTTC. Its translation: CAISESLAAWEEQFF.

This rearrangement joins TRBV18 to TRBJ2-2; the match to TRBD1 covers 9 bases. The CDR3 consists of 15 residues. J gave up 6 bases and V 3 bases, and 5 bases lay outside the gene matches. Germline CDR1 and CDR2: KGHSH and LQKENI. The DNA of the CDR3 is TGTGCCAGCTCACCCGGGACAGGGTTCGCCGGGGAGCTGTTTTTT. Amino acids: CASSPGTGFAGELFF.

By proportion, this clone is medium-sized (0.01 to 0.1%). The rearrangement uses TRBV7-2 and TRBJ2-7, with 9 bases aligning to TRBD1. V trimming: 4 bases; J trimming: 4 bases; junction bases outside the gene matches: 5. The CDR3 totals 14 residues. Germline V lookup: CDR1 SGHTA, CDR2 FQGNSA. The DNA of the CDR3 is TGTGCCAGCAGCTCCGGGACAGGGCGATACGAGCAGTACTTC. Amino acid sequence: CASSSGTGRYEQYF.

The V and J genes are TRBV21-1 and TRBJ2-7. TRBV21-1 is a known pseudogene. The CDR3 contains 14 residues. CDR3 sequence reads: CASSKGWALDEQYF. For the CDR3, the DNA is TGTGCCAGCAGCAAAGGATGGGCTCTAGACGAGCAGTACTTC.

This chain connects TRBV7-9 to TRBJ1-1; no clear D gene. V was cut by 3 bases and J by 1 base, with 9 bases left in between. In germline, CDR1 is SEHNR, CDR2 FQNEAQ (reference sequence). The CDR3 spans 14 residues. The CDR3 spells CASSFGPPNTEAFF. The CDR3 region has the DNA TGTGCCAGCAGCTTTGGACCACCGAACACTGAAGCTTTCTTT.

The rearrangement joins TRBV13 to TRBJ2-1, with D perhaps matching TRBD2 (5 bases). The germline V gene encodes CDR1 PRHDT and CDR2 FYEKMQ (reference sequence). This CDR3 is built from 15 residues. V lost 5 bases to trimming and J lost 5 bases, with 16 bases between them. CDR3 residues: CASSTWENQNNEQFF. CDR3 bases: TGTGCCAGCAGCACCTGGGAGAATCAAAACAATGAGCAGTTCTTC. The full variable domain, completed using reference TRBV13 and TRBJ2-1, is AAGVIQSPRHLIKEKRETATLKCYPIPRHDTVYWYQQGPGQDPQFLISFYEKMQSDKGSIPDRFSAQQFSDYHSELNMSSLELGDSALYFCASSTWENQNNEQFFGPGTRLTVL.

The CDR3 region has the DNA TGTGCCAGCAGGCCGGGACACTATAGCAATCAGCCCCAGCATTTT. This translates into CASRPGHYSNQPQHF. The chain has TRBV6-1 and TRBJ1-5, with D perhaps TRBD1 (6 bases). This CDR3 has 15 residues. V lost 6 bases and J lost 0, with 12 bases in between. Germline V gene sequence: CDR1 MNHNS, CDR2 SASEGT.

The V call is TRBV19, the J call TRBJ2-7, with D unclear. V shed 10 bases and J shed 0 bases, with 16 bases lying between them. Germline CDR1 and CDR2: LNHDA and SQIVND (reference sequence). The CDR3 extends over 14 amino acids. CDR3 coding DNA: TGTGCCACCAGTAACGCAGTTAGCTCCTACGAGCAGTACTTC. Protein product: CATSNAVSSYEQYF. The variable domain in full, completed from reference TRBV19 and TRBJ2-7, reads DGGITQSPKYLFRKEGQNVTLSCEQNLNHDAMYWYRQDPGQGLRLIYYSQIVNDFQKGDIAEGYSVSREKKESFPLTVTSAQKNPTAFYLCATSNAVSSYEQYFGPGTRLTVT.

This chain joins TRBV15 and TRBJ1-4; no reliable D call. This CDR3 is 13 amino acids long. The V gene's germline CDR1 is LNHNV and CDR2 YYDKDF (reference sequence). The germline V and J ends were trimmed by 0 bases and 14 bases, with 13 bases remaining between them. CDR3 bases: TGTGCCACCAGCAGAGATAGAGCTGCTCCCCTGTTTTTT. This gives the protein CATSRDRAAPLFF. The variable domain in full, completed from reference TRBV15 and TRBJ1-4, reads DAMVIQNPRYQVTQFGKPVTLSCSQTLNHNVMYWYQQKSSQAPKLLFHYYDKDFNNEADTPDNFQSRRPNTSFCFLDIRSPGLGDTAMYLCATSRDRAAPLFFGSGTQLSVL.

This clone is a singleton in its sample. The genes are TRBV15 and TRBJ1-3, with D perhaps TRBD1 (5 bases). CDR1 is LNHNV, CDR2 YYDKDF, per germline (reference sequence). The CDR3 extends over 17 amino acids. Trimming removed 2 bases from V and 0 bases from J, with 14 bases in between. The CDR3 region is CATSRPWDSNSGNTIYF. Written as DNA, the CDR3 is TGTGCCACCAGCAGACCCTGGGACTCCAACTCTGGAAACACCATATATTTT. The complete variable domain, with remaining parts taken from reference TRBV15 and TRBJ1-3, reads DAMVIQNPRYQVTQFGKPVTLSCSQTLNHNVMYWYQQKSSQAPKLLFHYYDKDFNNEADTPDNFQSRRPNTSFCFLDIRSPGLGDTAMYLCATSRPWDSNSGNTIYFGEGSWLTVV.

The CDR3 is CASNPLAGDHNEQFF. The DNA of the CDR3 is TGTGCCAGTAACCCACTAGCGGGAGACCACAATGAGCAGTTCTTC. This chain uses TRBV19 with TRBJ2-1; 11 bases map to TRBD2. Germline V gene sequence: CDR1 LNHDA, CDR2 SQIVND (reference sequence). V lost 7 bases and J lost 5; bases outside the gene matches: 7. CDR3 length: 15 amino acids.

This clone appeared a single time. The chain is built from TRBV10-3 and TRBJ2-7, with a possible D match to TRBD2 (5 bases). Deletions cut 6 bases from V and 3 bases from J, with 15 bases between. CDR1 ENHRY and CDR2 SYGVKD come from the germline V gene. This CDR3 has 14 residues. CDR3 bases: TGTGCCATCAGGCTGACCGGGGTACTCTACGAGCAGTACTTC. This translates into CAIRLTGVLYEQYF.

The rearrangement joins TRBV5-4 to TRBJ1-5; perhaps TRBD1 as D (5 bases). The V end was cut by 0 bases, the J end by 4 bases, with 8 bases between. The CDR3 has 14 amino acids. In germline, CDR1 is SGHNT, CDR2 YYREEE (reference sequence). The CDR3 loop is CASSLEGVNQPQHF. In DNA, the CDR3 is TGTGCCAGCAGCTTGGAAGGGGTGAATCAGCCCCAGCATTTT.

The chain has TRBV7-2 and TRBJ2-7, with 9 nucleotides matching TRBD2. Germline assignment: CDR1 SGHTA and CDR2 FQGNSA. The CDR3 loop spans 16 amino acids. The V segment lost 0 bases and the J segment 3 bases; nucleotides outside the gene matches: 6. The CDR3 loop reads CASSLAGAGGIYEQYF. CDR3 in DNA: TGTGCCAGCAGCTTAGCGGGGGCGGGAGGGATCTACGAGCAGTACTTC.

The J gene is TRBJ1-2, the V gene TRBV28, with D possibly TRBD1 on 6 matching bases. Germline V gene data show CDR1 as MDHEN and CDR2 as SYDVKM. V was cut by 4 bases and J by 2 bases, with 14 bases left in between. The length of the CDR3 is 15 residues. CDR3: CASSSEGVVNYGYTF. CDR3 DNA: TGTGCCAGCAGTTCCGAGGGGGTAGTGAACTATGGCTACACCTTC.